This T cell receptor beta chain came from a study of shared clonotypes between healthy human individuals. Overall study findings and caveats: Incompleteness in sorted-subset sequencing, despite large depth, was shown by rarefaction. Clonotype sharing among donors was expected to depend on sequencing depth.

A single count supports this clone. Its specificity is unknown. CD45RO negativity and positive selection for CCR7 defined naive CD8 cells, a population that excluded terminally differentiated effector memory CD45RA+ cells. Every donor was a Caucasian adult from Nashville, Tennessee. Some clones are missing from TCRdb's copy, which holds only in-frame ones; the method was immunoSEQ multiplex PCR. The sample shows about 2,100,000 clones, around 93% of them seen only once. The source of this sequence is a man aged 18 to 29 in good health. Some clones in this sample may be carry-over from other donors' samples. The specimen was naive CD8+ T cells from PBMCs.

CDR3 residues: CASSLTDREGYTF. The CDR3 DNA reads TGCGCCAGCAGCTTAACGGACAGGGAAGGCTACACCTTC. V is TRBV5-1 and J is TRBJ1-2; 8 bases map to TRBD1. Germline CDR1 SGHRS, CDR2 YFSETQ. Germline trimming cut 2 bases from V and 8 bases from J; bases unmatched to any gene: 5. The CDR3 has 13 amino acids.